Below, 13 T cell receptor beta chains from the same sample are listed, as sequenced in a study of technical replicates of blood from a few donors. The assay was immunoSEQ multiplex PCR, and TCRdb's table has in-frame clones only and misses some. There are 55,000 to 75,000 clones in the sample; approximately 90% occur only once, and 0.42% lies in the top ten. The material sequenced was T cells isolated from PBMCs. The receptors come from a human donor in good health.

The chain has TRBV11-3 and TRBJ2-5, with a tentative D call TRBD1 (6 bases). Germline CDR1 is SGHNT and CDR2 is YENEEA. Trimming shortened V by 2 bases and J by 4 bases, and 14 bases separated the two germline ends. This CDR3 is 15 amino acids long. CDR3 region: CASSLYGEGGETQYF. CDR3 DNA: TGTGCCAGCAGCTTATACGGCGAAGGGGGAGAGACCCAGTACTTC.

This clone occurred a few times. V is TRBV10-3 and J is TRBJ1-2, with D perhaps matching TRBD1 (6 bases). The CDR3 is 13 amino acids. Germline loops: CDR1 ENHRY, CDR2 SYGVKD. Trimming took off 4 bases at V and 7 bases at J, with 13 bases between the two ends. CDR3 DNA: TGTGCCATCAGTGGGGCCACAGGGAGTGGCTACACCTTC. It codes for CAISGATGSGYTF.

J is TRBJ2-1 and V is TRBV6-5; TRBD1 might be the D (6 bases). The CDR3 contains 14 residues. Germline V gives CDR1 MNHEY, CDR2 SVGAGI. With 2 bases removed from V and 8 bases from J, the gap between germline ends came to 13 bases. The CDR3 coding sequence is TGTGCCAGCAGTTACCCCCAGGGGTCAGATGAGCAGTTCTTC. It codes for CASSYPQGSDEQFF.

V gene TRBV5-1 combines with J gene TRBJ2-3; the match to TRBD2 covers 7 bases. CDR3 length: 17 amino acids. The ends lost 0 bases at V and 1 base at J; junction bases unmatched: 8. Germline V gene data show CDR1 as SGHRS and CDR2 as YFSETQ. CDR3 DNA: TGCGCCAGCAGCTTGGAGTCGGCTACTAGCGGCACAGATACGCAGTATTTT. Residues: CASSLESATSGTDTQYF.

V gene TRBV10-2 combines with J gene TRBJ2-5; D possibly corresponds to TRBD1 (6 bases). Trimming left V 7 bases short and J 5 bases short, with 8 bases between. Germline CDR1 reads WSHSY; CDR2 reads SAAADI. The CDR3 consists of 11 residues. The CDR3 is CASTRGETQYF. The CDR3 region has the DNA TGCGCCAGCACGAGGGGGGAGACCCAGTACTTC.

This clone was observed a single time. The CDR3 DNA reads TGTGCCAGCAGTTTGAGCGGAAAGAGACCCCAGTACTTC. Its protein is CASSLSGKRPQYF. The chain has TRBV27 and TRBJ2-5; weak D call: TRBD2 (5 bases). Germline values: CDR1 MNHEY, CDR2 SMNVEV (reference sequence). With 3 bases removed from V and 9 bases from J, the gap between germline ends came to 14 bases. The CDR3 spans 13 residues.

The V call is TRBV19, the J call TRBJ1-1; 12 positions agree with TRBD1. Germline V gene lookup returns CDR1 LNHDA and CDR2 SQIVND (reference sequence). This CDR3 has 15 amino acids. J lost 6 bases, V lost 5 bases, and 7 bases had no gene match. The CDR3 spells CASSAGTGGWAEAFF. The DNA for the CDR3 is TGTGCCAGTAGTGCCGGGACAGGGGGCTGGGCTGAAGCTTTCTTT.

The chain combines TRBV10-3 with TRBJ2-7, with D perhaps TRBD1 (6 bases). Deletions cut 4 bases from V and 3 bases from J, with 13 bases between. The CDR3 extends over 14 amino acids. Germline CDR1 ENHRY, CDR2 SYGVKD. The CDR3 is CAISGQDVSYEQYF. CDR3 nucleotides: TGTGCCATCAGTGGACAGGACGTTAGCTACGAGCAGTACTTC.

The chain combines TRBV15 with TRBJ1-5; D remains unclear. Germline V gene sequence: CDR1 LNHNV, CDR2 YYDKDF (reference sequence). V shed 0 bases and J shed 6 bases, with 12 bases lying between them. This CDR3 spans 15 amino acids. In DNA form, the CDR3 reads TGTGCCACCAGCAGAGATGCCACGGTTAGTCAGCCCCAGCATTTT. Protein product: CATSRDATVSQPQHF.

The J gene is TRBJ2-1, the V gene TRBV19; 8 bases are a match to TRBD2. The CDR3 spans 13 residues. Per germline, CDR1 LNHDA and CDR2 SQIVND (reference sequence). With V trimmed by 9 bases and J by 4 bases, 5 bases remained unmatched. Here the CDR3 reads CASTSGGYNEQFF. In nucleotides, the CDR3 is TGTGCCAGCACCTCGGGGGGGTACAATGAGCAGTTCTTC.

This clone turned up a few times. This sequence joins TRBV5-6 and TRBJ1-1, with a tentative D call TRBD1 (6 bases). Deletions cut 4 bases from V and 1 base from J, with 14 bases between. In germline, CDR1 is SGHDT, CDR2 YYEEEE. The CDR3 covers 15 residues. CDR3 region: CASSTLGQKNTEAFF. CDR3 DNA: TGTGCCAGCAGCACTTTAGGACAGAAGAACACTGAAGCTTTCTTT.

The V call is TRBV6-6, the J call TRBJ1-1, with D uncertain. The germline CDR1 and CDR2 sequences are MNHNY and SVGAGI (reference sequence). Trimming took 5 bases from V and 7 from J, leaving 14 bases between them. The CDR3 runs 13 residues. DNA of the CDR3: TGTGCCAGCAGTCCCGGAGTCGGACTTGAAGCTTTCTTT. Translation: CASSPGVGLEAFF.

Comment on this clone: One junction end disagrees with the germline gene, perhaps due to a read error. V gene TRBV7-9 combines with J gene TRBJ2-7, with D possibly TRBD2 on 6 matching bases. The CDR3 sequence is 14 residues long. In germline, CDR1 is SEHNR, CDR2 FQNEAQ (reference sequence). The CDR3 is CASSSGWDSHEQYF. In nucleotides, the CDR3 is TGTGCCAGCAGCTCAGGCTGGGACTCCCACGAGCAGTACTTC.